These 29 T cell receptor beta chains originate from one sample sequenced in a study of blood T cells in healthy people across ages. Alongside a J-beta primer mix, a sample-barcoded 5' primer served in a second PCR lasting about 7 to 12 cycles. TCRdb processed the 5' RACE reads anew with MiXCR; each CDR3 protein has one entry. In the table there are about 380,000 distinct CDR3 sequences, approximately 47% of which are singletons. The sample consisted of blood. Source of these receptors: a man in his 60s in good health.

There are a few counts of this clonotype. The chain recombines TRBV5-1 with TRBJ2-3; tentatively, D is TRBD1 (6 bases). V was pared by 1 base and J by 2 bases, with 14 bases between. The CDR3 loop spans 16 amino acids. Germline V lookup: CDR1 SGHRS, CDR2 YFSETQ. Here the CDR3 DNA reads TGCGCCAGCAGCTTGTCCCCACAGGGATACACAGATACGCAGTATTTT. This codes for CASSLSPQGYTDTQYF.

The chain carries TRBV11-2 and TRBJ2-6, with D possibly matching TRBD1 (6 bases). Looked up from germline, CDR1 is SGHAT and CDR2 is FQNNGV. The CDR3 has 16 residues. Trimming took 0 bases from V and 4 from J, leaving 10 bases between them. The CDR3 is CASSLDRGSGANVLTF. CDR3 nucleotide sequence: TGTGCCAGCAGCTTAGACAGGGGCTCCGGGGCCAACGTCCTGACTTTC. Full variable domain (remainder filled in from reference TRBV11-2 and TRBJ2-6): EAGVAQSPRYKIIEKRQSVAFWCNPISGHATLYWYQQILGQGPKLLIQFQNNGVVDDSQLPKDRFSAERLKGVDSTLKIQPAKLEDSAVYLCASSLDRGSGANVLTFGAGSRLTVL.

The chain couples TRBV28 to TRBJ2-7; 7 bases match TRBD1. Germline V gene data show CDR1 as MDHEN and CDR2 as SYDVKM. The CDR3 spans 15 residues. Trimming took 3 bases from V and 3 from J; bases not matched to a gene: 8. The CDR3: CASSFPGQALYEQYF. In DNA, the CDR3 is TGTGCCAGCAGTTTCCCTGGACAGGCTCTCTACGAGCAGTACTTC. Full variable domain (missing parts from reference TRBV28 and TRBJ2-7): DVKVTQSSRYLVKRTGEKVFLECVQDMDHENMFWYRQDPGLGLRLIYFSYDVKMKEKGDIPEGYSVSREKKERFSLILESASTNQTSMYLCASSFPGQALYEQYFGPGTRLTVT.

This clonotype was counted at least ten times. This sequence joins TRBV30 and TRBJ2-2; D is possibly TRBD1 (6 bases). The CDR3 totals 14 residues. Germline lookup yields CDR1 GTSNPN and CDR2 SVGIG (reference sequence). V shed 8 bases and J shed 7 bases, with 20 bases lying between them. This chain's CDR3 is CAASGDKVLGELFF. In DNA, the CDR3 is TGTGCCGCCAGTGGGGACAAAGTTCTCGGGGAGCTGTTTTTT.

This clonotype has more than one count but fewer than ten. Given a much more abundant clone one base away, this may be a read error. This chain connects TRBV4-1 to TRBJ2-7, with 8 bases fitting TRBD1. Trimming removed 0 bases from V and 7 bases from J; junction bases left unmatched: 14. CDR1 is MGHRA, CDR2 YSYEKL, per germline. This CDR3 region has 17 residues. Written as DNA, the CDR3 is TGCGCCAGCAGCCAAGATAGGCTGACAGGGGCAGTACGTGAGCAGTACTTC. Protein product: CASSQDRLTGAVREQYF.

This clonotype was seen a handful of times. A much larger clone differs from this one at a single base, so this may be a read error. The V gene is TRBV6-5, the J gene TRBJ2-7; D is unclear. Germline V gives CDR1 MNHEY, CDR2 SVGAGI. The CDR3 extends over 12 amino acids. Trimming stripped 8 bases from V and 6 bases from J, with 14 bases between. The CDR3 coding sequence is TGTGCCAGCGCGTCCTCTGTTTCCGAGCAGTACTTC. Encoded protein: CASASSVSEQYF.

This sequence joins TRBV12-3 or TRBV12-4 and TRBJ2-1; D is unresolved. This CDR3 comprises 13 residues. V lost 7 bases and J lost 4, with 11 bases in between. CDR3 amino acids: CASKNSNYNEQFF. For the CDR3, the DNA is TGTGCCAGCAAAAACAGTAATTACAATGAGCAGTTCTTC.

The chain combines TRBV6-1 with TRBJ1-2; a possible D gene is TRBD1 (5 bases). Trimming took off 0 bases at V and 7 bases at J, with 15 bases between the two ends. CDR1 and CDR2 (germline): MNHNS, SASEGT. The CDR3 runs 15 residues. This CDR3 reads CASSEARAGSSGYTF. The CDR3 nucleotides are TGTGCCAGCAGTGAAGCGAGGGCAGGGTCATCTGGCTACACCTTC.

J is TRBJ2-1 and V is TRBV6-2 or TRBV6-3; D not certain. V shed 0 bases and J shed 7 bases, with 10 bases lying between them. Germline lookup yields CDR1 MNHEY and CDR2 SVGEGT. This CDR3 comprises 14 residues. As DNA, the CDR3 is TGTGCCAGCAGTTACTCGGGCCCCAGGAATGAGCAGTTCTTC. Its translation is CASSYSGPRNEQFF.

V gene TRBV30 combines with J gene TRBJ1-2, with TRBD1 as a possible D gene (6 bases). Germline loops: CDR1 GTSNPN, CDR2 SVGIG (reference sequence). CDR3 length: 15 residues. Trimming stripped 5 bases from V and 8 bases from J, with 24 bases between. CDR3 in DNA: TGTGCCTGGGGACTACAGGGACCCGCCCGGGGAGGCTACACCTTC. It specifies CAWGLQGPARGGYTF.

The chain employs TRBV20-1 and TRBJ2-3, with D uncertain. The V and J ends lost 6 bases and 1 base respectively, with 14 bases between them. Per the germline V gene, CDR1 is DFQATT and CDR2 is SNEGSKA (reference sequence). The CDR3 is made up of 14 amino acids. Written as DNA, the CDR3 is TGCAGTGCAACGCACAATTTGGGCACAGATACGCAGTATTTT. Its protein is CSATHNLGTDTQYF.

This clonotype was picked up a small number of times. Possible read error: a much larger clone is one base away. The CDR3 spells CASSLRRTAVNEKLFF. Here the CDR3 DNA reads TGTGCCAGCAGCCTGCGGAGGACGGCCGTTAATGAAAAACTGTTTTTT. V usage is TRBV6-1 and J usage is TRBJ1-4; D unclear. Looked up from germline, CDR1 is MNHNS and CDR2 is SASEGT. Trimming stripped 6 bases from V and 4 bases from J, with 18 bases between. The length of the CDR3 is 16 residues.

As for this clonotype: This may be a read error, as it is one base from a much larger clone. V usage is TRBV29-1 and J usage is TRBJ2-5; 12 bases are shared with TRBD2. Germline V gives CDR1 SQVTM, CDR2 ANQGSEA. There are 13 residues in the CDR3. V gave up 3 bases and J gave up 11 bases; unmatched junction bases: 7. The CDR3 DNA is TGCAGCGTTGACCTAGCGGGGGGGAATGAGCAGTACTTC. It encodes CSVDLAGGNEQYF. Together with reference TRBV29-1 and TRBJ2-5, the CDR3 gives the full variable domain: SAVISQKPSRDICQRGTSLTIQCQVDSQVTMMFWYRQQPGQSLTLIATANQGSEATYESGFVIDKFPISRPNLTFSTLTVSNMSPEDSSIYLCSVDLAGGNEQYFGPGTRLLVL.

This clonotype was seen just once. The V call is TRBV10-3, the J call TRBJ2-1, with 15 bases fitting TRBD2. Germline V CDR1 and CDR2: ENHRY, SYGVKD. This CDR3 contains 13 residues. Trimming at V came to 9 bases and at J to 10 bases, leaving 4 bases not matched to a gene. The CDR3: CAMSGTSGGEQFF. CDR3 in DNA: TGTGCCATGTCCGGGACTAGCGGGGGGGAGCAGTTCTTC.

The CDR3, as DNA: TGTGCCAGCTCAGTCACAGAGACCCAGTACTTC. Residues: CASSVTETQYF. This chain joins TRBV18 and TRBJ2-5; D gene uncertain. Germline V gene data show CDR1 as KGHSH and CDR2 as LQKENI. Between the trimmed V and J ends, which lost 5 bases and 4 bases, there was a span of 5 bases. CDR3 size: 11 residues.

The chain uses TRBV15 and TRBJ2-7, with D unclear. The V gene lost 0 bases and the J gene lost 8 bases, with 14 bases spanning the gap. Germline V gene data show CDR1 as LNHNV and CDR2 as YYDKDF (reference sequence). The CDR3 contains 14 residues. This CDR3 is CATSRDRQALKQYF. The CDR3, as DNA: TGTGCCACCAGCAGAGATCGGCAGGCTTTGAAGCAGTACTTC.

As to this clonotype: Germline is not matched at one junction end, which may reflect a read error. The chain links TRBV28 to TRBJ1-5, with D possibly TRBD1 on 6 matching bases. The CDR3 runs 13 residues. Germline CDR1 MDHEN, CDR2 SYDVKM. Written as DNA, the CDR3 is TGTGTCAGCAGATCACAGGGAAGTCAGCCCCAGCATTTT. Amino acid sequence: CVSRSQGSQPQHF.

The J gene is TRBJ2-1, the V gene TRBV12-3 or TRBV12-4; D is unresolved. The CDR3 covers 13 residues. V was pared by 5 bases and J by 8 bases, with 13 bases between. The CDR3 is CASSLGPRDEQFF. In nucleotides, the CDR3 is TGTGCCAGCAGTCTAGGGCCACGCGATGAGCAGTTCTTC.

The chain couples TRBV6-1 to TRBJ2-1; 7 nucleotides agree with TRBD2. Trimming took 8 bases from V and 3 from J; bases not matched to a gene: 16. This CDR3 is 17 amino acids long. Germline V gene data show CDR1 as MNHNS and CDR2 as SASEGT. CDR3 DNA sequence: TGTGCCAGCGCGGTCGACGGAGCGGGATCTGGCTACAATGAGCAGTTCTTC. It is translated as CASAVDGAGSGYNEQFF.

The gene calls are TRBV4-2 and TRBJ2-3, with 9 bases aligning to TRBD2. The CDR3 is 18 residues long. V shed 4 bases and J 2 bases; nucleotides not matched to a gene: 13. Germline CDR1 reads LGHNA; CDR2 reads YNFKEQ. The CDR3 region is CASSRPVGSGGLTDTQYF. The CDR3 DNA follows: TGTGCCAGCAGCCGTCCCGTCGGGAGCGGGGGGCTCACAGATACGCAGTATTTT.

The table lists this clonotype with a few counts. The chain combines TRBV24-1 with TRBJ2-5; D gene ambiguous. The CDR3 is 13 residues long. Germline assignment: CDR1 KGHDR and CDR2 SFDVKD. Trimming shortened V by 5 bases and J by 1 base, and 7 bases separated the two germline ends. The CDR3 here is CATSGQPQETQYF. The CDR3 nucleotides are TGTGCCACCAGTGGGCAGCCCCAAGAGACCCAGTACTTC.

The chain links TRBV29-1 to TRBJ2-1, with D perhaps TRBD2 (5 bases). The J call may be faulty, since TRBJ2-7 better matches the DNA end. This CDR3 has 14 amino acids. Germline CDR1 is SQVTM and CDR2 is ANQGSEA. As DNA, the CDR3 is TGCAGCGCCAGCGCCGGGTCCTCCGGGAATGAGCAGTACTTC. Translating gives CSASAGSSGNEQYF.

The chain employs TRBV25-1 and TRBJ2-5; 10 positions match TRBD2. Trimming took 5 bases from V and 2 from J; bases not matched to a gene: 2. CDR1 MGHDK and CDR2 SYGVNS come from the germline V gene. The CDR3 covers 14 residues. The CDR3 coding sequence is TGTGCCAGCAGTCAACTAGCGGGGCAAGAGACCCAGTACTTC. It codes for CASSQLAGQETQYF.

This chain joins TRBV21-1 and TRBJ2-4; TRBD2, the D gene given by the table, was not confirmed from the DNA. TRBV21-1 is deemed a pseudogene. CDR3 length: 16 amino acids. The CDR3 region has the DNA TGTGCCAGCAGCGCCGGCCCAGTCTGTGCCAAAAACATTCAGTACTTC. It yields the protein CASSAGPVCAKNIQYF.

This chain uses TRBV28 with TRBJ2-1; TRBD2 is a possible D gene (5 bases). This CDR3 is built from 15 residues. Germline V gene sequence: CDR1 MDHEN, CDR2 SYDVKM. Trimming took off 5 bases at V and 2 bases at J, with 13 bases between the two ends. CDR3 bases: TGTGCCAGCAGTCCCCCTCGGACTCCCTACAATGAGCAGTTCTTC. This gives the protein CASSPPRTPYNEQFF. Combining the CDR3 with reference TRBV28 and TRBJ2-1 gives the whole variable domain DVKVTQSSRYLVKRTGEKVFLECVQDMDHENMFWYRQDPGLGLRLIYFSYDVKMKEKGDIPEGYSVSREKKERFSLILESASTNQTSMYLCASSPPRTPYNEQFFGPGTRLTVL.

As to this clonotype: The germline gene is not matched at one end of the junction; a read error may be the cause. The CDR3 is CASGLVEGWEFF. CDR3 DNA: TGTGCTAGTGGCTTGGTTGAGGGGTGGGAGTTCTTC. V usage is TRBV12-5 and J usage is TRBJ2-1, with D perhaps TRBD1 or TRBD2 (5 bases each). The CDR3 totals 12 residues. CDR1 is LGHNT and CDR2 is FRNRAP in the germline V gene.

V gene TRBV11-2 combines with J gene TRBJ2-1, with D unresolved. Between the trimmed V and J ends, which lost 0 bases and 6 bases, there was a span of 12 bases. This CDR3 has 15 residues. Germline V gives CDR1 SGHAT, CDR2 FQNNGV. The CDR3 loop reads CASSLEASPANEQFF. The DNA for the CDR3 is TGTGCCAGCAGCTTAGAAGCCTCCCCGGCCAATGAGCAGTTCTTC.

CDR3 residues: CASSETRLWFF. The CDR3 nucleotides are TGCGCCAGCAGTGAGACGAGGCTTTGGTTCTTC. The chain has TRBV10-2 and TRBJ2-1; D is unresolved. The CDR3 has 11 amino acids. Germline CDR1 reads WSHSY; CDR2 reads SAAADI. V shed 2 bases and J shed 15 bases, with 11 bases lying between them.

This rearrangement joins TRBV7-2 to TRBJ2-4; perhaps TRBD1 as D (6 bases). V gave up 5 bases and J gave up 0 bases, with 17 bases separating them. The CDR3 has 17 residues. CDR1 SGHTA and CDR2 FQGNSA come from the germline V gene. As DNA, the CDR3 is TGTGCCAGCAGCGCACCAACAGGGATACTAGCCAAAAACATTCAGTACTTC. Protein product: CASSAPTGILAKNIQYF.